What follows are 5 T cell receptor beta chains derived from one specimen sequenced in a study of blood T cells in healthy people across ages. Combining a sample-barcoded 5' primer with a J-beta primer mix, a second PCR ran for 7 to 11 cycles. Via MiXCR, TCRdb re-called the 5' RACE reads, giving one row per CDR3 protein. The repertoire holds about 1.4 million distinct CDR3 sequences, roughly 64% seen once, with over 5% in the top ten. Source material: blood. The receptors originated from a man aged 18 to 35 in good health.

The chain employs TRBV2 and TRBJ1-5; D is unresolved. Trimming pared 6 bases from V and 3 bases from J, leaving 6 bases between. Germline-derived CDR1 and CDR2 are SNHLY and FYNNEI. The CDR3 covers 12 residues. The CDR3 spells CASSDYNQPQHF. DNA for the CDR3: TGTGCCAGCAGCGACTACAATCAGCCCCAGCATTTT.

The rearrangement joins TRBV7-9 to TRBJ2-3; D is undetermined. The V and J ends lost 1 base and 0 bases respectively, with 8 bases between them. Germline values: CDR1 SEHNR, CDR2 FQNEAQ (reference sequence). The CDR3 contains 15 residues. CDR3 nucleotides: TGTGCCAGCAGCTTAGACTCTCCTAGCACAGATACGCAGTATTTT. Amino acid sequence: CASSLDSPSTDTQYF.

The chain carries TRBV3-1 and TRBJ2-3, with D possibly called TRBD1 or TRBD2 (5 bases each). Trimming pared 2 bases from V and 1 base from J, leaving 10 bases between. The CDR3 extends over 15 amino acids. Per the germline V gene, CDR1 is LGHDT and CDR2 is YNNKEL (reference sequence). The CDR3 region has the DNA TGTGCCAGCAGCCAAACGGGGCGGGGCACAGATACGCAGTATTTT. Amino acid sequence: CASSQTGRGTDTQYF.

This clonotype was seen more than once but under ten times. The gene calls are TRBV6-1 and TRBJ2-3; weak D call: TRBD1 (6 bases). The CDR3 length is 17 residues. V lost 8 bases to trimming and J lost 1 base, with 22 bases between them. CDR1 MNHNS and CDR2 SASEGT come from the germline V gene. In DNA, the CDR3 is TGTGCCAGCTTAAGGGGGTTAGACAAGTTAGGCACAGATACGCAGTATTTT. This translates into CASLRGLDKLGTDTQYF.

J is TRBJ2-3 and V is TRBV12-3 or TRBV12-4, with D tentatively TRBD2 (5 bases). V was shortened by 6 bases and J by 2 bases, with 18 bases between the two germline ends. The CDR3 consists of 16 residues. The CDR3: CASSPPRFGDTDTQYF. CDR3 nucleotides: TGTGCCAGCAGCCCCCCCCGGTTCGGGGACACAGATACGCAGTATTTT.